The 32 T cell receptor beta chains listed next were all sequenced from one sample in a study of cytomegalovirus exposure and HLA in healthy donors. Sequencing was performed with immunoSEQ multiplex PCR; in TCRdb, only in-frame clones are kept and a portion is missing. Altogether fewer than 300,000 clones are present, roughly 88% being singletons, with the ten largest covering over 0.7%. Sequencing was carried out using PBMCs. The receptors were gathered from a young woman in good health and CMV-seronegative.

The rearrangement links TRBV7-2 to TRBJ2-7, with TRBD2 identical over 7 bases. The CDR3 runs to 16 residues. Trimming cost V 1 base and J 3 bases; bases outside gene matches: 9. Per the germline V gene, CDR1 is SGHTA and CDR2 is FQGNSA. For the CDR3, the DNA is TGTGCCAGCAGCTTAGTAGGGCGTGGGACTAACTACGAGCAGTACTTC. Protein product: CASSLVGRGTNYEQYF.

V gene TRBV5-6 combines with J gene TRBJ2-7; unclear D gene. V lost 1 base and J lost 2, with 7 bases in between. This CDR3 has 13 residues. Per germline, CDR1 SGHDT and CDR2 YYEEEE. The CDR3 region has the DNA TGTGCCAGCAGCTTGAACAGCCCCTACGAGCAGTACTTC. Residues: CASSLNSPYEQYF.

The V gene is TRBV29-1, the J gene TRBJ1-2; TRBD1 is a possible D gene (5 bases). CDR1 and CDR2 (germline): SQVTM, ANQGSEA. The CDR3 is 13 amino acids. V dropped 0 bases and J dropped 4 bases, with 9 bases sitting between them. CDR3 in amino acids: CSVEEGLIYGYTF. The CDR3, as DNA: TGCAGCGTTGAAGAGGGACTCATCTATGGCTACACCTTC.

The CDR3 loop is CASSPWTGSNEQYF. In nucleotides, the CDR3 is TGTGCCAGCAGTCCCTGGACAGGGTCCAACGAGCAGTACTTC. The genes are TRBV27 and TRBJ2-7; 8 nucleotides line up with TRBD1. The CDR3 contains 14 residues. The germline V gene encodes CDR1 MNHEY and CDR2 SMNVEV (reference sequence). The junction had 8 bases not matched to a gene; V was cut back by 5 bases and J by 5 bases.

The genes are TRBV5-1 and TRBJ2-7; 8 nucleotides match TRBD1. The J segment lost 4 bases and the V segment lost 0 bases, leaving 6 bases of the junction unmatched. CDR3 length: 15 residues. The germline CDR1 and CDR2 sequences are SGHRS and YFSETQ. CDR3: CASSLEGTGRYEQYF. CDR3 DNA sequence: TGCGCCAGCAGCTTGGAAGGGACAGGCCGTTACGAGCAGTACTTC.

This chain connects TRBV27 to TRBJ1-1; 10 bases line up with TRBD1. V trimming: 5 bases; J trimming: 6 bases; junction bases outside the gene matches: 9. CDR3 length equals 15 residues. CDR1 is MNHEY and CDR2 is SMNVEV in the germline V gene (reference sequence). CDR3 bases: TGTGCCAGCAGTGGACGGACAGGGGGTTTCGCTGAAGCTTTCTTT. It yields the protein CASSGRTGGFAEAFF.

The chain joins TRBV9 to TRBJ2-7; TRBD1 matches at 7 bases. After removal of 0 bases from V and 5 bases from J, the junction contained 11 bases not matched to a gene. Germline loops: CDR1 SGDLS, CDR2 YYNGEE. The CDR3 length is 16 residues. The CDR3 protein is CASSVVGDSLLDEQYF. The CDR3 nucleotides are TGTGCCAGCAGCGTAGTGGGGGACAGCCTCCTGGACGAGCAGTACTTC.

The chain links TRBV5-6 to TRBJ2-7; 9 positions match TRBD1. Germline V gene sequence: CDR1 SGHDT, CDR2 YYEEEE. The CDR3 length is 15 residues. The trim removed 4 bases at V and 6 bases at J, leaving 11 bases unmatched. The CDR3 loop reads CASSQQGAPGFEQYF. The CDR3 DNA sequence: TGTGCCAGCAGCCAACAGGGGGCTCCGGGCTTCGAGCAGTACTTC.

The V call is TRBV4-3, the J call TRBJ1-3, with a possible D match to TRBD1 (5 bases). Trimming cost V 4 bases and J 4 bases, with 8 bases left between them. Germline CDR1 LGHNA, CDR2 YSLEER. There are 13 residues in the CDR3. CDR3 sequence (DNA): TGCGCCAGCAGCCGCGGGGGAGGAAACACCATATATTTT. Protein product: CASSRGGGNTIYF.

The chain combines TRBV27 with TRBJ1-2; TRBD1 matches at 11 bases. Germline V gene sequence: CDR1 MNHEY, CDR2 SMNVEV (reference sequence). The CDR3 covers 19 residues. Losses at the gene ends were 5 bases for V and 5 bases for J; bases not matched to a gene: 19. The CDR3 sequence: CASSGPSPGTGGRNYGYTF. CDR3 sequence (DNA): TGTGCCAGCAGTGGACCGAGCCCAGGGACAGGGGGGCGGAATTATGGCTACACCTTC.

The gene calls are TRBV28 and TRBJ1-5, with TRBD1 identical over 8 bases. CDR1 is MDHEN and CDR2 is SYDVKM in the germline V gene. V shed 1 base, J shed 4 bases, and the junction held 3 bases outside the gene matches. The CDR3 length is 15 residues. The CDR3 DNA reads TGTGCCAGCAGTTTATTTGGACAGGGTAATCAGCCCCAGCATTTT. The encoded protein is CASSLFGQGNQPQHF. The entire variable domain, with the rest obtained from reference TRBV28 and TRBJ1-5, is as follows: DVKVTQSSRYLVKRTGEKVFLECVQDMDHENMFWYRQDPGLGLRLIYFSYDVKMKEKGDIPEGYSVSREKKERFSLILESASTNQTSMYLCASSLFGQGNQPQHFGDGTRLSIL.

V gene TRBV5-4 combines with J gene TRBJ2-7; maybe TRBD1 (6 bases). Trimming stripped 3 bases from V and 2 bases from J, with 15 bases between. Germline CDR1 is SGHNT and CDR2 is YYREEE (reference sequence). CDR3 length equals 15 residues. In nucleotides, the CDR3 is TGTGCCAGCAGCTACCCCGGGACATCGCCCTACGAGCAGTACTTC. This codes for CASSYPGTSPYEQYF.

This rearrangement joins TRBV6-1 to TRBJ1-5; weak D call: TRBD1 (6 bases). V was clipped by 5 bases and J by 3 bases, with 14 bases between them. Germline-derived CDR1 and CDR2 are MNHNS and SASEGT. There are 15 residues in the CDR3. The CDR3 DNA reads as TGTGCCAGCAGTTCCCGAGGGGGAAACAATCAGCCCCAGCATTTT. This sequence encodes CASSSRGGNNQPQHF.

The chain joins TRBV9 to TRBJ1-4; D may be TRBD1 (6 bases). The CDR3 runs 13 residues. V was pared by 0 bases and J by 8 bases, with 8 bases between. Germline V lookup: CDR1 SGDLS, CDR2 YYNGEE. CDR3 sequence (DNA): TGTGCCAGCAGCGTAGGAACAGGGGAAAAACTGTTTTTT. Protein: CASSVGTGEKLFF.

This chain's CDR3 is CASSITVYKNIQYF. The CDR3 nucleotides read TGTGCCAGCAGTATTACAGTGTACAAAAACATTCAGTACTTC. The chain combines TRBV28 with TRBJ2-4; D gene uncertain. The V and J ends lost 5 bases and 3 bases respectively, with 11 bases between them. The CDR3 spans 14 residues. Germline assignment: CDR1 MDHEN and CDR2 SYDVKM.

The chain is built from TRBV5-1 and TRBJ2-7, with 9 positions matching TRBD1. The junction had 4 bases not matched to a gene; V was cut back by 2 bases and J by 4 bases. Germline CDR1 reads SGHRS; CDR2 reads YFSETQ. CDR3 length: 14 amino acids. The CDR3 loop is CASSFGQGLYEQYF. In DNA, the CDR3 is TGCGCCAGCAGCTTCGGACAGGGGCTTTACGAGCAGTACTTC.

The chain couples TRBV11-2 to TRBJ1-2; D call uncertain. Germline V gene sequence: CDR1 SGHAT, CDR2 FQNNGV. This CDR3 has 13 amino acids. Trimming took off 2 bases at V and 2 bases at J, with 6 bases between the two ends. CDR3 coding DNA: TGTGCCAGCAGCTTATGGGAGAACTATGGCTACACCTTC. This gives the protein CASSLWENYGYTF.

This chain uses TRBV2 with TRBJ2-2; TRBD1 matches at 8 bases. The germline V gene has CDR1 SNHLY and CDR2 FYNNEI. J gave up 5 bases and V 10 bases, and 6 bases lay outside the gene matches. The CDR3 has 13 amino acids. CDR3 sequence: CATRQGPTGELFF. CDR3 in DNA: TGTGCCACCCGACAGGGGCCGACCGGGGAGCTGTTTTTT.

The genes are TRBV13 and TRBJ2-7; 9 bases agree with TRBD2. Germline V CDR1 and CDR2: PRHDT, FYEKMQ (reference sequence). V shed 5 bases and J 9 bases; nucleotides not matched to a gene: 8. The CDR3 covers 13 residues. The DNA of the CDR3 is TGTGCCAGCAGCCAGGGACTAGCTTCGGTGCAGTACTTC. Encoded protein: CASSQGLASVQYF.

V usage is TRBV6-1 and J usage is TRBJ2-1; 9 bases match TRBD1. After removal of 7 bases from V and 9 bases from J, the junction contained 10 bases not matched to a gene. Per the germline V gene, CDR1 is MNHNS and CDR2 is SASEGT. The CDR3 length is 14 residues. The CDR3 DNA reads as TGTGCCAGCACCGAATTACAGGGGGCAGGTGAGCAGTTCTTC. Its translation: CASTELQGAGEQFF.

The chain is built from TRBV6-5 and TRBJ2-7; D may be TRBD1 (5 bases). The CDR3 consists of 14 residues. V was cut by 2 bases and J by 0 bases, with 8 bases left in between. The germline CDR1 and CDR2 sequences are MNHEY and SVGAGI. Here the CDR3 DNA reads TGTGCCAGCAGTTACGGGGCTAGCTCCTACGAGCAGTACTTC. Translation gives CASSYGASSYEQYF.

The rearrangement uses TRBV6-5 and TRBJ2-7, with 7 nucleotides matching TRBD2. The CDR3 runs 15 residues. With 2 bases clipped from V and 2 bases from J, the junction kept 6 bases outside the gene matches. Germline CDR1 is MNHEY and CDR2 is SVGAGI. The CDR3 DNA reads TGTGCCAGCAGTTACCGGACTAGAATTGCCTACGAGCAGTACTTC. Translated: CASSYRTRIAYEQYF.

The rearrangement uses TRBV5-5 and TRBJ1-2; 8 nucleotides match TRBD1. Per the germline V gene, CDR1 is SGHKS and CDR2 is YYEKEE (reference sequence). V shed 4 bases and J 4 bases; nucleotides not matched to a gene: 3. The CDR3 covers 13 residues. CDR3 loop: CASSPGTGYGYTF. The CDR3 bases are TGTGCCAGCAGCCCCGGGACAGGCTATGGCTACACCTTC.

The rearrangement links TRBV5-1 to TRBJ2-7, with D tentatively TRBD2 (6 bases). The CDR3 sequence is 14 residues long. Germline V gene data show CDR1 as SGHRS and CDR2 as YFSETQ. V lost 4 bases and J lost 5, with 16 bases in between. CDR3: CASSGQGGINEQYF. The CDR3 DNA reads TGCGCCAGCAGCGGGCAGGGAGGTATCAACGAGCAGTACTTC.

The gene calls are TRBV29-1 and TRBJ2-1; D remains unclear. The CDR3 spans 13 residues. V was shortened by 8 bases and J by 0 bases, with 11 bases between the two germline ends. Germline V gene sequence: CDR1 SQVTM, CDR2 ANQGSEA. CDR3 bases: TGCAGCACCGAAGGCGGCTCCTACAATGAGCAGTTCTTC. Its translation: CSTEGGSYNEQFF.

This chain connects TRBV9 to TRBJ1-4, with D possibly TRBD1 on 5 matching bases. The ends were cut back, 0 bases at V and 3 bases at J, with 12 bases in the middle. The CDR3 is 16 amino acids. Germline values: CDR1 SGDLS, CDR2 YYNGEE. CDR3 region: CASSVEGERPNEKLFF. The DNA for the CDR3 is TGTGCCAGCAGCGTAGAAGGGGAACGGCCTAATGAAAAACTGTTTTTT.

This chain uses TRBV29-1 with TRBJ2-4, with D maybe TRBD1 (5 bases). The germline CDR1 and CDR2 sequences are SQVTM and ANQGSEA. The length of the CDR3 is 14 residues. V was clipped by 4 bases and J by 1 base, with 11 bases between them. The CDR3 region is CSVAGRAAKNIQYF. The CDR3 DNA reads as TGCAGCGTTGCTGGCAGGGCGGCCAAAAACATTCAGTACTTC.

V is TRBV7-9 and J is TRBJ1-2; TRBD1 matches at 12 bases. The length of the CDR3 is 15 residues. Trimming removed 4 bases from V and 8 bases from J; junction bases left unmatched: 8. Looked up from germline, CDR1 is SEHNR and CDR2 is FQNEAQ (reference sequence). The CDR3 here is CASSSGTGGAGGYTF. The CDR3 nucleotides read TGTGCCAGCAGCTCCGGGACAGGGGGCGCTGGGGGCTACACCTTC.

The gene calls are TRBV7-9 and TRBJ1-5, with D tentatively TRBD1 (6 bases). Deletions cut 9 bases from V and 5 bases from J, with 11 bases between. Germline assignment: CDR1 SEHNR and CDR2 FQNEAQ (reference sequence). The CDR3 consists of 12 residues. CDR3 nucleotide sequence: TGTGCCAGTCAGGGGCCGGATCAGCCCCAGCATTTT. Translating it yields CASQGPDQPQHF.

The V and J genes are TRBV5-1 and TRBJ2-3; 11 bases agree with TRBD1. With V trimmed by 3 bases and J by 5 bases, 5 bases remained unmatched. CDR1 is SGHRS and CDR2 is YFSETQ in the germline V gene. This CDR3 region has 15 residues. CDR3 coding DNA: TGCGCCAGCAGCTCACGGACAGGGGGCATAGATACGCAGTATTTT. It specifies CASSSRTGGIDTQYF.

The V gene is TRBV27, the J gene TRBJ1-2; D is perhaps TRBD1 (6 bases). Trimming pared 5 bases from V and 2 bases from J, leaving 12 bases between. The CDR3 runs 14 residues. The germline gives CDR1 MNHEY, CDR2 SMNVEV (reference sequence). The CDR3 nucleotides read TGTGCCAGCAGTCGAGGGACACCAAACTATGGCTACACCTTC. Amino acid sequence: CASSRGTPNYGYTF.

The CDR3 nucleotides are TGTGCCAGCAGCGTACATGGAGGGAGGACTAATGAAAAACTGTTTTTT. It specifies CASSVHGGRTNEKLFF. The chain combines TRBV9 with TRBJ1-4; no firm D call. Trimming pared 1 base from V and 2 bases from J, leaving 12 bases between. This CDR3 is built from 16 residues. Germline V gene lookup returns CDR1 SGDLS and CDR2 YYNGEE. Full variable domain (rest looked up from reference TRBV9 and TRBJ1-4): DSGVTQTPKHLITATGQRVTLRCSPRSGDLSVYWYQQSLDQGLQFLIQYYNGEERAKGNILERFSAQQFPDLHSELNLSSLELGDSALYFCASSVHGGRTNEKLFFGSGTQLSVL.